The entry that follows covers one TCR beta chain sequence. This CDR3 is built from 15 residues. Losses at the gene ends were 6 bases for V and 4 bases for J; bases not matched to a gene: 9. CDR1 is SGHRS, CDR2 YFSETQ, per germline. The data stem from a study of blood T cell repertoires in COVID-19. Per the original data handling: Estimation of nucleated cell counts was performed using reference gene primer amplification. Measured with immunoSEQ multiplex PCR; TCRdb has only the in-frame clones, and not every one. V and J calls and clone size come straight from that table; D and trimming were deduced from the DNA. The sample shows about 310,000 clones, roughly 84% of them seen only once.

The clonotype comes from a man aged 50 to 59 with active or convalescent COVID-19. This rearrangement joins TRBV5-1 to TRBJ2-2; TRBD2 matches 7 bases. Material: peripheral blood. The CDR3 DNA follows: TGCGCCAGCAAACCGCTAGCGGCACTCACCGGGGAGCTGTTTTTT. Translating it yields CASKPLAALTGELFF.